This paragraph reports one T cell receptor beta chain. Repertoires were generated with immunoSEQ multiplex PCR, while TCRdb's copy carries only in-frame clones and drops some. The sample contains 54,000 or so clones, about 80% of which appear only once. This specimen belongs to a study of blood T cell repertoires in COVID-19. In the study overall: The study drew acute and convalescent COVID-19 samples from the United States, Italy and Spain. From T cells, B-cell-depleted T cells, or PBMCs came the material, which was cDNA or gDNA.

Germline lookup yields CDR1 SGDLS and CDR2 YYNGEE. The CDR3 totals 16 residues. V dropped 3 bases and J dropped 6; count of bases not matched to a gene: 8. The origin of this receptor is a woman at least 80 years old with acute or convalescent COVID-19. The sequenced sample was peripheral blood. The chain has TRBV9 and TRBJ2-2, with 10 bases matching TRBD2. The CDR3 nucleotides are TGTGCCAGCAGCGGCGGCGTTAGCGGGAGGCCCGGGGAGCTGTTTTTT. This translates into CASSGGVSGRPGELFF.